This T cell receptor beta chain was observed in a study of technical replicates of blood from several donors. The germline V gene encodes CDR1 PRHDT and CDR2 FYEKMQ (reference sequence). The CDR3 consists of 15 residues. V shed 5 bases, J shed 10 bases, and the junction held 7 bases outside the gene matches. This clone showed up just once. Repertoires were generated with immunoSEQ multiplex PCR, while TCRdb's copy carries only in-frame clones and drops some. Found here are tens of thousands of clones, just under 95% of them singletons; the top ten hold 4.2%. The sample consisted of PBMCs. The receptor was derived from a human donor in good health. Some clones in this sample may be carry-over from other donors' samples. The chain has TRBV13 and TRBJ2-1; 14 bases are shared with TRBD2. The CDR3 is CASSQPGLAGAEQFF. The CDR3 DNA sequence: TGTGCCAGCAGCCAGCCGGGACTAGCGGGAGCGGAGCAGTTCTTC.